This passage covers 16 T cell receptor beta chains from one sample sequenced in a study of blood T cell repertoires in COVID-19. Generated by immunoSEQ multiplex PCR, the TCRdb table keeps only in-frame clones and is missing some. The data contain 430,000 or so clones, 85% to 90% of them seen just once; the ten biggest clones take up 0.7% to 0.85%. The sample comprised peripheral blood. The receptors come from a man aged 18 to 30 with COVID-19, enrolled during active disease.

The chain joins TRBV5-6 to TRBJ1-5; 7 bases map to TRBD1. The germline V gene encodes CDR1 SGHDT and CDR2 YYEEEE. The CDR3 loop spans 14 amino acids. V dropped 1 base and J dropped 4; count of bases not matched to a gene: 2. CDR3 coding DNA: TGTGCCAGCAGCTTGATGACAGGGAATCAGCCCCAGCATTTT. This codes for CASSLMTGNQPQHF.

The rearrangement joins TRBV5-1 to TRBJ2-1; 8 bases agree with TRBD2. This CDR3 has 14 residues. The V gene's germline CDR1 is SGHRS and CDR2 YFSETQ. With V trimmed by 5 bases and J by 4 bases, 5 bases remained unmatched. CDR3 bases: TGCGCCAGCAGGACTAGCGAGTTATACAATGAGCAGTTCTTC. Protein product: CASRTSELYNEQFF.

The genes are TRBV10-3 and TRBJ1-1; TRBD1 is a possible D gene (5 bases). Trimming removed 6 bases at V and 1 base at J, with 6 bases between. This CDR3 has 12 residues. The V gene's germline CDR1 is ENHRY and CDR2 SYGVKD. CDR3 nucleotide sequence: TGTGCCATCAGGGGGGGGAACACTGAAGCTTTCTTT. This encodes CAIRGGNTEAFF.

CDR3 DNA sequence: TGTGCCAGCAGCGTAGATGTGGTCGCGGGGCAGTTCTTC. Amino acid sequence: CASSVDVVAGQFF. The chain combines TRBV9 with TRBJ2-1, with a possible D match to TRBD2 (5 bases). Germline-derived CDR1 and CDR2 are SGDLS and YYNGEE. The V end lost 0 bases, the J end lost 12 bases, and 13 bases lay between the germline ends. CDR3 length equals 13 residues.

The chain combines TRBV6-1 with TRBJ2-5; D is unresolved. Germline CDR1 MNHNS, CDR2 SASEGT. V was pared by 3 bases and J by 3 bases, with 5 bases between. This CDR3 region has 12 residues. The CDR3 sequence is CASSELEETQYF. Written as DNA, the CDR3 is TGTGCCAGCAGTGAGTTAGAAGAGACCCAGTACTTC.

V is TRBV2 and J is TRBJ2-1; 8 bases match TRBD2. The V segment lost 6 bases and the J segment 4 bases; nucleotides outside the gene matches: 11. Germline values: CDR1 SNHLY, CDR2 FYNNEI. CDR3 length equals 16 residues. CDR3 DNA: TGTGCCAGCAGGTTCTCTCTAGCGGGCCCTTACAATGAGCAGTTCTTC. This codes for CASRFSLAGPYNEQFF.

The rearrangement uses TRBV5-1 and TRBJ2-5; 7 nucleotides line up with TRBD1. Unmatched junction bases numbered 13, after V lost 0 bases and J lost 5 bases. The CDR3 loop spans 17 amino acids. Germline assignment: CDR1 SGHRS and CDR2 YFSETQ. CDR3 DNA: TGCGCCAGCAGCTTGGCAGGGACAGCCCAAGGCGGGGAGACCCAGTACTTC. Translation gives CASSLAGTAQGGETQYF.

This clone was recorded once. The chain carries TRBV27 and TRBJ2-1; 7 bases are shared with TRBD2. The CDR3 extends over 14 amino acids. Losses at the gene ends were 10 bases for V and 6 bases for J; bases not matched to a gene: 12. CDR1 is MNHEY and CDR2 is SMNVEV in the germline V gene (reference sequence). CDR3 nucleotides: TGTGCCACCAAGGGACTATCCCGTTTCAATGAGCAGTTCTTC. This encodes CATKGLSRFNEQFF.

The chain uses TRBV6-5 and TRBJ2-2; tentative D call: TRBD1 (6 bases). Germline V gives CDR1 MNHEY, CDR2 SVGAGI. The ends were cut back, 6 bases at V and 5 bases at J, with 16 bases in the middle. This CDR3 has 15 residues. In DNA, the CDR3 is TGTGCCAGCAGGAATCCGGGACAATGGACCGGGGAGCTGTTTTTT. Its translation is CASRNPGQWTGELFF.

This chain joins TRBV19 and TRBJ2-3; 8 bases agree with TRBD2. Per the germline V gene, CDR1 is LNHDA and CDR2 is SQIVND (reference sequence). This CDR3 comprises 18 residues. The ends lost 1 base at V and 1 base at J; junction bases unmatched: 10. The CDR3 DNA follows: TGTGCCAGTAGTATAGGCCCCCCTACTAGCGGTCGCACAGATACGCAGTATTTT. This encodes CASSIGPPTSGRTDTQYF.

The rearrangement joins TRBV7-9 to TRBJ2-1; possible D gene TRBD2, 6 bases. V lost 7 bases and J lost 5, with 18 bases in between. The CDR3 is made up of 15 amino acids. Germline V gives CDR1 SEHNR, CDR2 FQNEAQ (reference sequence). In DNA form, the CDR3 reads TGTGCCAGCACTTGGGTTCTAGCGATACACAATGAGCAGTTCTTC. Amino acid sequence: CASTWVLAIHNEQFF. Complete variable domain (other parts from reference TRBV7-9 and TRBJ2-1): DTGVSQNPRHKITKRGQNVTFRCDPISEHNRLYWYRQTLGQGPEFLTYFQNEAQLEKSRLLSDRFSAERPKGSFSTLEIQRTEQGDSAMYLCASTWVLAIHNEQFFGPGTRLTVL.

The rearrangement links TRBV19 to TRBJ2-3, with a weak D call TRBD2 (5 bases). V lost 10 bases, J lost 0 bases, and 17 bases lay in between. The germline gives CDR1 LNHDA, CDR2 SQIVND (reference sequence). The CDR3 has 15 residues. CDR3 nucleotides: TGTGCCACCACCTTGTCCCGCGGGAGCACAGATACGCAGTATTTT. Encoded protein: CATTLSRGSTDTQYF.

The chain links TRBV11-2 to TRBJ2-1; D is unresolved. V was clipped by 3 bases and J by 6 bases, with 6 bases between them. There are 12 residues in the CDR3. Germline-derived CDR1 and CDR2 are SGHAT and FQNNGV. CDR3 sequence (DNA): TGTGCCAGCAGCTTCTACTCCAATGAGCAGTTCTTC. Its translation is CASSFYSNEQFF.

The chain has TRBV10-2 and TRBJ1-6; TRBD1 aligns across 9 bases. The germline CDR1 and CDR2 sequences are WSHSY and SAAADI. The trim removed 8 bases at V and 9 bases at J, leaving 5 bases unmatched. The CDR3 contains 13 residues. The DNA for the CDR3 is TGCGCCAGCGGGGACAGGGACGGTTCACCCCTCCACTTT. It is translated as CASGDRDGSPLHF.

The rearrangement uses TRBV6-5 and TRBJ2-7; D is perhaps TRBD1 (6 bases). Trimming shortened V by 7 bases and J by 2 bases, and 9 bases separated the two germline ends. Germline V gene data show CDR1 as MNHEY and CDR2 as SVGAGI. CDR3 length: 12 residues. In DNA form, the CDR3 reads TGTGCCAGCAACCAGGGGCCCTACGAGCAGTACTTC. This sequence encodes CASNQGPYEQYF.

The rearrangement links TRBV19 to TRBJ1-2; 9 bases match TRBD1. This CDR3 contains 15 residues. Germline loops: CDR1 LNHDA, CDR2 SQIVND (reference sequence). Unmatched junction bases numbered 7, after V lost 6 bases and J lost 2 bases. CDR3 sequence reads: CASSLVQGANYGYTF. Here the CDR3 DNA reads TGTGCCAGTAGCTTAGTACAGGGGGCCAACTATGGCTACACCTTC.